The 13 T cell receptor beta chains given below trace back to one sample, sequenced in a study of T cell repertoires in cytomegalovirus infection. Which antigens these TCRs recognize remains unknown. TCRdb used MiXCR to reprocess the reads, holding one entry per CDR3 protein. The table records hundreds of thousands of distinct CDR3 sequences, 30% to 40% of them present only once. The sequenced sample was cultured PBMCs, obtained from culture after CMV antigen stimulation. These receptor sequences come from a human donor in good health (CMV status not recorded). Some clones in this sample may be carry-over from other donors' samples.

This clonotype has more than one count but fewer than ten. The chain carries TRBV7-8 and TRBJ2-1, with 10 bases matching TRBD2. Trimming cost V 6 bases and J 7 bases; bases outside gene matches: 9. Looked up from germline, CDR1 is SGHVS and CDR2 is FQNEAQ. The length of the CDR3 is 15 residues. The CDR3 DNA is TGTGCCAGCAGTCATAGCGGGGGGCGAGGAAATGAGCAGTTCTTC. Translation gives CASSHSGGRGNEQFF.

This clonotype was found many times. This chain joins TRBV7-2 and TRBJ1-4, with D hard to call. Germline CDR1 reads SGHTA; CDR2 reads FQGNSA. This CDR3 region has 18 residues. V lost 5 bases and J lost 0, with 19 bases in between. Here the CDR3 reads CASSLRPTPVATNEKLFF. CDR3 nucleotide sequence: TGTGCCAGCAGCCTCAGACCGACACCTGTAGCAACTAATGAAAAACTGTTTTTT.

V gene TRBV6-5 combines with J gene TRBJ2-7; no reliable D call. The CDR3 is 13 amino acids. The germline V gene encodes CDR1 MNHEY and CDR2 SVGAGI. Trimming took off 4 bases at V and 3 bases at J, with 10 bases between the two ends. The CDR3 protein is CASSLGKVYEQYF. The DNA for the CDR3 is TGTGCCAGCAGTTTAGGAAAAGTCTACGAGCAGTACTTC.

The chain is built from TRBV20-1 and TRBJ2-1; the match to TRBD2 covers 13 bases. This CDR3 has 15 amino acids. Germline CDR1 DFQATT, CDR2 SNEGSKA (reference sequence). V gave up 5 bases and J gave up 7 bases; unmatched junction bases: 8. CDR3 residues: CSALRVTSGRNEQFF. The CDR3 nucleotides are TGCAGTGCTCTCAGAGTGACTAGCGGGAGGAATGAGCAGTTCTTC.

The V call is TRBV7-9, the J call TRBJ2-3; 7 bases fit TRBD2. The junction had 10 bases not matched to a gene; V was cut back by 1 base and J by 0 bases. CDR1 SEHNR and CDR2 FQNEAQ come from the germline V gene (reference sequence). The CDR3 runs 18 residues. The CDR3 nucleotides read TGTGCCAGCAGCTTAGTCGCGGGAGATATAGCTAGCACAGATACGCAGTATTTT. Encoded protein: CASSLVAGDIASTDTQYF.

There are many counts of this clonotype. The chain carries TRBV7-9 and TRBJ1-1, with D unclear. CDR3 length: 15 residues. Trimming shortened V by 0 bases and J by 6 bases, and 14 bases separated the two germline ends. From germline, CDR1 is SEHNR and CDR2 FQNEAQ (reference sequence). CDR3: CASSLAMVGSAEAFF. CDR3 sequence (DNA): TGTGCCAGCAGCTTAGCGATGGTGGGAAGCGCTGAAGCTTTCTTT. Together with reference TRBV7-9 and TRBJ1-1, the CDR3 gives the full variable domain: DTGVSQNPRHKITKRGQNVTFRCDPISEHNRLYWYRQTLGQGPEFLTYFQNEAQLEKSRLLSDRFSAERPKGSFSTLEIQRTEQGDSAMYLCASSLAMVGSAEAFFGQGTRLTVV.

The CDR3 DNA reads as TGTGCCAGCAGCTTAGTCGGACAGGACAGGGTCTATGGCTACACCTTC. Amino acid sequence: CASSLVGQDRVYGYTF. The chain is built from TRBV7-9 and TRBJ1-2; 8 bases align to TRBD1. CDR3 length: 16 amino acids. V lost 1 base and J lost 4; bases outside the gene matches: 8. The germline CDR1 and CDR2 sequences are SEHNR and FQNEAQ (reference sequence).

Here the CDR3 DNA reads TGTGCCAGCAGCTCACCCAGGACAGGGAGAGGGGTGGGCGAGCAGTACTTC. It codes for CASSSPRTGRGVGEQYF. V usage is TRBV7-8 and J usage is TRBJ2-7, with 8 bases aligning to TRBD1. The CDR3 is made up of 17 amino acids. Per the germline V gene, CDR1 is SGHVS and CDR2 is FQNEAQ. V gave up 4 bases and J gave up 6 bases; unmatched junction bases: 17.

The J gene is TRBJ1-5, the V gene TRBV5-5; no clear D. V lost 0 bases to trimming and J lost 0 bases, with 10 bases between them. CDR3 length: 16 amino acids. Germline V gene sequence: CDR1 SGHKS, CDR2 YYEKEE (reference sequence). CDR3: CASSLVRGGSNQPQHF. The CDR3 coding sequence is TGTGCCAGCAGCTTGGTTCGGGGAGGTAGCAATCAGCCCCAGCATTTT.

This clonotype was counted at least ten times. The chain is built from TRBV27 and TRBJ1-6; D call uncertain. The CDR3 sequence is 13 residues long. The germline V gene has CDR1 MNHEY and CDR2 SMNVEV (reference sequence). Trimming cost V 1 base and J 9 bases, with 7 bases left between them. CDR3 residues: CASSLYRFSPLHF. The CDR3 coding sequence is TGTGCCAGCAGTTTATATAGGTTTTCACCCCTCCACTTT.

The CDR3: CSVSLSYNEQFF. The CDR3 region has the DNA TGCAGCGTTTCTCTCTCCTACAATGAGCAGTTCTTC. J is TRBJ2-1 and V is TRBV29-1, with D unresolved. Germline assignment: CDR1 SQVTM and CDR2 ANQGSEA. Trimming shortened V by 5 bases and J by 0 bases, and 5 bases separated the two germline ends. The CDR3 extends over 12 amino acids.

The J gene is TRBJ1-1, the V gene TRBV7-2, with D possibly TRBD1 on 5 matching bases. The CDR3 totals 15 residues. Looked up from germline, CDR1 is SGHTA and CDR2 is FQGNSA. Trimming stripped 0 bases from V and 0 bases from J, with 8 bases between. The CDR3 reads CASSLADIMNTEAFF. CDR3 nucleotide sequence: TGTGCCAGCAGCTTAGCGGACATTATGAACACTGAAGCTTTCTTT.

This clonotype has only a few counts. V gene TRBV12-3 or TRBV12-4 combines with J gene TRBJ1-5, with 7 bases fitting TRBD1. The CDR3 is made up of 14 amino acids. The V and J ends lost 3 bases and 5 bases, in that order; junction bases with no gene match: 4. CDR3 coding DNA: TGTGCCAGCAGTTTCCCTACAGGGGATCAGCCCCAGCATTTT. Protein sequence: CASSFPTGDQPQHF.